A single sample gave rise to the 2 T cell receptor beta chains below, sequenced in a study of blood T cells in healthy people across ages. It was with a sample-barcoded 5' primer and a J-beta primer mix that a second PCR of about 7 to 12 cycles was run. TCRdb fed the 5' RACE reads into MiXCR, producing one record per CDR3 protein. The sample contains about 1.1 million distinct CDR3 sequences, 35% to 40% of which appear only once. Sequenced material: blood. The source of these receptors is a man aged 18-30 years in good health.

This clonotype was recorded at least ten times. The chain recombines TRBV10-3 with TRBJ2-1, with 8 bases lining up with TRBD2. This CDR3 is built from 16 residues. V lost 2 bases, J lost 1 base, and 4 bases stayed unmatched. Per the germline V gene, CDR1 is ENHRY and CDR2 is SYGVKD. In DNA form, the CDR3 reads TGTGCCATCAGTGAGACGACTAGCGAATCCTACAATGAGCAGTTCTTC. It yields the protein CAISETTSESYNEQFF.

This clonotype was recorded only once. The junction does not match germline at one end; this may be a read error. The CDR3 sequence is CAISEGGNWGNQPQHF. CDR3 sequence (DNA): TGCGCCATCAGTGAGGGAGGGAACTGGGGCAATCAGCCCCAGCATTTT. J is TRBJ1-5 and V is TRBV10-3; D is ambiguous. Germline CDR1 and CDR2: ENHRY and SYGVKD. This CDR3 has 16 amino acids.